Reported below is one T cell receptor beta chain. Its antigen remains undetermined. There are no base qualities to consult, and no much larger clone falls within one base. CDR1 and CDR2 are read off the germline V gene (reference sequence) as SGHKS and YYEKEE. Its CDR3 holds 15 amino acids, cysteine through phenylalanine. Only CDR3 DNA remains: 45 bases, in frame from the first base. V is cut by 1 base and J by 3 bases, and the space between the germline ends is 12 bases. TCRbeta CDR3 regions were amplified from genomic DNA by means of the immunoSEQ Assay, a bias-controlled multiplex PCR. The authors processed their data as follows. The number of nucleated cells in each sample was estimated from the amplification of reference gene primers within the assay. Sequence reads were collapsed and filtered to measure the absolute abundance of every unique TCRbeta CDR3 rearrangement. For each sample, productive Simpson clonality was calculated as the square root of Simpson's diversity index over productive rearrangements. The source is immuneACCESS, and TCRdb retained only in-frame sequences with V and J called. Part of the clones is not carried over; for the studies checked, unresolved V genes explain less than half of this, and the remainder is unexplained. That table gives V, J and clone size, and the DNA gave D and trimming. In this sample the table shows 140,000 or so clones, just under 85% of which occur a single time. The top ten hold roughly 6.4% of the sample.

This sample stems from a study of blood T cell repertoires in COVID-19 (dated by TCRdb to about 2020). Some background on the complete study: The collaborator samples originated in the United States, Italy and Spain and spanned the acute and convalescent phases of COVID-19. The material from the prospective study consisted of cDNA or gDNA derived from T cells, B-cell-depleted T cells, or PBMCs. Subjects who had been exposed to COVID-19, were actively infected with it, or had recovered from it provided the deeply sampled blood TCRbeta repertoires that made up the dataset. The repertoires were released in a freely available public database intended as a resource for research on the immune response to SARS-CoV-2. The samples were drawn from two sources: the first 160 participants of the ongoing ImmuneRACE study, and fewer than 1,500 subjects contributed by 6 global collaborators. Nearly every sample came with metadata listing a de-identified subject ID, COVID-19 status, age in years and sex. Where available, HLA class I and class II types were taken from metadata supplied by the sample provider and were not determined by assay-based typing. Overall results and qualifications from the work: The quantity of clinical and demographic metadata differed by source and by participant and was supplied without curation.

In the prospective study, participants were roughly 18 to 89 years old, resided in approximately 25 geographic areas of the United States, and were enrolled through a virtual design. In the prospective study, participants were assigned to cohorts based on the clinical history participants reported in a screening survey and a study questionnaire. For ImmuneRACE Cohort 3, a participant was defined as recovered based on two consecutive negative NP/OP PCR tests, clearance by a healthcare professional, or resolution of symptoms. Each participant in the prospective study had whole blood, serum and a nasopharyngeal or oropharyngeal swab collected by mobile phlebotomists. Over a roughly 2-month period, participants in the prospective study had the option of providing additional blood draws and questionnaires. Prospective study blood samples were shipped either frozen or at room temperature before DNA extraction.

This chain joins TRBV5-5 to TRBJ2-3; a tentative D call is TRBD2 (5 bases match). Sequenced sample: PBMCs or T cells enriched from blood (not recorded which). The TCR originated in a woman aged 40-49 years who had recovered from COVID-19. The CDR3 sequence is CASSLLSSPTDTQYF. The bases are TGTGCCAGCAGCTTGTTGTCTAGCCCTACAGATACGCAGTATTTT.